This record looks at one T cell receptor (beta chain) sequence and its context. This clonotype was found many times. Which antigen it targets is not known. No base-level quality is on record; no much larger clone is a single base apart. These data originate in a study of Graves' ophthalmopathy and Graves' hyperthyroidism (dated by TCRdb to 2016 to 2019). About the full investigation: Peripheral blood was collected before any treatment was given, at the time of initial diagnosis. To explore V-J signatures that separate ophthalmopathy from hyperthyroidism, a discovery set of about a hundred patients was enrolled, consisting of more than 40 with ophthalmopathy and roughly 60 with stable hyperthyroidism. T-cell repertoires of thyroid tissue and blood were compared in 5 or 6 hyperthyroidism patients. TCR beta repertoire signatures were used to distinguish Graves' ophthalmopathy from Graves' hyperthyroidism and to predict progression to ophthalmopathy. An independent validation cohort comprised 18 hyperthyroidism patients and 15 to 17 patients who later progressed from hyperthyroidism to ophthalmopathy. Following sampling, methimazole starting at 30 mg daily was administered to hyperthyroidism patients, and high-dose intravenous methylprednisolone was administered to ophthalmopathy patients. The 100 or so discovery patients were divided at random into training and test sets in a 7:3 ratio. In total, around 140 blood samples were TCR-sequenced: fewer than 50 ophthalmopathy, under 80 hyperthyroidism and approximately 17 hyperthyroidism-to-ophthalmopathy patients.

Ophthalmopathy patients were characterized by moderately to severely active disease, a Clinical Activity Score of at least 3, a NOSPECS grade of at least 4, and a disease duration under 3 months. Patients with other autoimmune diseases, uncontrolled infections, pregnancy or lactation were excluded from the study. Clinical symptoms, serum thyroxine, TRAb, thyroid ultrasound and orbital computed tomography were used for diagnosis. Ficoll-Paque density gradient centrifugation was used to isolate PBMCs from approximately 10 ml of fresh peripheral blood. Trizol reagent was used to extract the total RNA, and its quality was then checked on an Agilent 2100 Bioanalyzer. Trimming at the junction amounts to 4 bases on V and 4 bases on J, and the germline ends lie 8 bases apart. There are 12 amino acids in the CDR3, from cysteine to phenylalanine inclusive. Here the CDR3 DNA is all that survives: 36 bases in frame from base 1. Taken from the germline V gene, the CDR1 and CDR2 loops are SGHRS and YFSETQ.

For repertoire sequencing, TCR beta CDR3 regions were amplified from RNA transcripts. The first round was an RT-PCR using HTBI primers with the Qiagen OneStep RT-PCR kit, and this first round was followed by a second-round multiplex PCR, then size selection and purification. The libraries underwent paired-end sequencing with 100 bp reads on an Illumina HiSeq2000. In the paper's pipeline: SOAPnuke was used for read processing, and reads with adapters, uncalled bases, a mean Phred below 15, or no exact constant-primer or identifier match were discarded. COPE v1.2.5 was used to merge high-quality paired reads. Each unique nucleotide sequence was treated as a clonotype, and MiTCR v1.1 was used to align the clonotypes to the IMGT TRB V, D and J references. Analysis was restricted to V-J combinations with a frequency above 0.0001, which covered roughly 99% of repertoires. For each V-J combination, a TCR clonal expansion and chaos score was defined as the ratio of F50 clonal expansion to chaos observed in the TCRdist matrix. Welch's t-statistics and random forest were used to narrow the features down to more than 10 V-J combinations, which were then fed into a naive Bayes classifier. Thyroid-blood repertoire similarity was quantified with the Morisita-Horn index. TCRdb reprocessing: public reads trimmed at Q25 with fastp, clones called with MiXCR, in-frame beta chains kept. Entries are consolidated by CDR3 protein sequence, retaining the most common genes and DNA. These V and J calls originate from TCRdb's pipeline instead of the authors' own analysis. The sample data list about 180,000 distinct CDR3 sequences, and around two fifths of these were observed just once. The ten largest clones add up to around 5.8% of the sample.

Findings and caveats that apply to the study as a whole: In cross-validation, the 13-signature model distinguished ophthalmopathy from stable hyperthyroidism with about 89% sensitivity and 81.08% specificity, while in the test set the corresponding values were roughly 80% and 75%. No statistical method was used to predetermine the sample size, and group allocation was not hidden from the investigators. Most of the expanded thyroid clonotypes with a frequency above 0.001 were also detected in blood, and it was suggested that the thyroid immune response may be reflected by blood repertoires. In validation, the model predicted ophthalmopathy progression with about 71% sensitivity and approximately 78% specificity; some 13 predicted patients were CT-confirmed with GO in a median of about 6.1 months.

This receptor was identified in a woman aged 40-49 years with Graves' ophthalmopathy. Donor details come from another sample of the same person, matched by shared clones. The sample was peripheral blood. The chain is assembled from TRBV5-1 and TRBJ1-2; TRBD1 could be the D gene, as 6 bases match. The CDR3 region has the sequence CASSPGAYGYTF. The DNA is TGCGCCAGCAGCCCAGGGGCCTATGGCTACACCTTC.